Reported below is one T cell receptor (beta chain). This sample was taken from a study of CD8 T cells in Susac syndrome. RNA amounts of roughly 0.45 to 1 ug underwent reverse transcription with random hexamers. It was immunoSEQ multiplex PCR that amplified TCR beta CDR3 across 54 Vbeta and 13 Jbeta. TCRdb reprocessed the immunoSEQ multiplex PCR reads with MiXCR, giving one entry per CDR3 protein. Here the sample spans a few hundred thousand distinct CDR3 sequences, almost 85% being singletons. Per the germline V gene, CDR1 is LNHDA and CDR2 is SQIVND (reference sequence). This CDR3 has 12 amino acids. V lost 6 bases and J lost 4, with 7 bases in between.

Sequenced material: CD8+ T cells from PBMCs. The receptor was isolated from a human donor with multiple sclerosis. This chain joins TRBV19 and TRBJ1-5; no clear D. The CDR3 is CASRLENQPQHF. CDR3 nucleotides: TGTGCCAGTAGACTGGAAAATCAGCCCCAGCATTTT.